A selection of T cell receptor beta chains follows, all from one sample in a study of identical twins. MiXCR, run by TCRdb on the 5' RACE reads, gives a single entry per CDR3 protein. The sample shows a few hundred thousand distinct CDR3 sequences, around 9.7% of them seen only once. This same sample was also part of a study on yellow fever vaccine responses in identical twins.

Source material: CD8+ T cells sorted from blood. The receptors derive from a woman between 18 and 29 years old in good health. CDR3s include the opening cysteine and the closing phenylalanine or tryptophan. The D gene is left open where the match is weak. Clone size is not always given. Where it is, it says once, few, many or a class for expanded clones.

NA	NA	TRBJ2-7	TRBV11-2	CASSTGAQTYEQYF	TGTGCCAGCAGTACTGGGGCGCAGACCTACGAGCAGTACTTC
NA	TRBD1	TRBJ2-5	TRBV9	CASSAGTGTETQYF	TGTGCCAGCAGTGCCGGGACAGGGACGGAGACCCAGTACTTC
few	TRBD2	TRBJ2-1	TRBV11-2	CASSLAGGPFYNEQFF	TGTGCCAGCAGTCTAGCGGGGGGCCCCTTTTACAATGAGCAGTTCTTC
NA	TRBD2	TRBJ2-7	TRBV20-1	CSARWGGTYEQYF	TGCAGTGCTAGGTGGGGGGGGACCTACGAGCAGTACTTC
many	TRBD1	TRBJ2-2	TRBV15	CATSARQGMSTGELFF	TGTGCCACCAGCGCCCGACAGGGGATGTCCACCGGGGAGCTGTTTTTT
few	NA	TRBJ2-7	TRBV7-8	CASSLGRGGGYEQYF	TGTGCCAGCAGCTTAGGCAGGGGGGGCGGCTACGAGCAGTACTTC
many	NA	TRBJ2-7	TRBV11-2	CASSTAGARGEQYF	TGTGCCAGCAGCACGGCCGGGGCCCGTGGCGAGCAGTACTTC
few	NA	TRBJ2-3	TRBV28	CASSLGSASTDTQYF	TGTGCCAGCTCCTTAGGGTCCGCTAGCACAGATACGCAGTATTTT
few	NA	TRBJ2-7	TRBV3-1	CASSQDLSGVREQYF	TGTGCCAGCAGCCAAGATTTGAGTGGGGTGCGTGAGCAGTACTTC
NA	TRBD2	TRBJ2-3	TRBV29-1	CSVEVGLAGSTDTQYF	TGCAGCGTTGAGGTGGGACTAGCGGGGAGCACAGATACGCAGTATTTT
NA	NA	TRBJ1-3	TRBV12-3/TRBV12-4	CASITPQRNTIYF	TGTGCCAGCATTACGCCCCAGCGAAACACCATATATTTT
medium-sized	TRBD1	TRBJ1-6	TRBV20-1	CSANPGTGQELWNSPLHF	TGCAGTGCTAACCCTGGGACAGGGCAGGAACTATGGAATTCACCCCTCCACTTT
many	NA	TRBJ1-5	TRBV5-1	CASSFTGGNQPQHF	TGCGCCAGCAGCTTTACCGGTGGGAATCAGCCCCAGCATTTT
many	TRBD1	TRBJ1-2	TRBV5-1	CASSLGQGATYGYTF	TGCGCCAGCAGCTTGGGACAGGGGGCAACCTATGGCTACACCTTC
few	NA	TRBJ2-7	TRBV27	CASSTRGRVTNEQYF	TGTGCCAGCAGTACCCGGGGACGGGTAACTAACGAGCAGTACTTC
NA	NA	TRBJ2-5	TRBV7-9	CASSSASQETQYF	TGTGCCAGCAGCTCGGCTTCCCAAGAGACCCAGTACTTC
few	NA	TRBJ2-3	TRBV6-4	CASSDGKGYTQYF	TGTGCCAGCAGTGACGGGAAGGGGTATACGCAGTATTTT
many	NA	TRBJ2-1	TRBV7-8	CASSLGTNYNEQFF	TGTGCCAGCAGCTTAGGGACAAATTACAATGAGCAGTTCTTC
NA	NA	TRBJ2-1	TRBV7-2	CASSLGSVSYNEQFF	TGTGCCAGCAGCTTAGGTAGCGTCTCCTACAATGAGCAGTTCTTC
many	TRBD2	TRBJ2-1	TRBV7-9	CASSLSRGGESYNEQFF	TGTGCCAGCAGCTTATCCCGCGGGGGGGAATCATACAATGAGCAGTTCTTC
few	NA	TRBJ1-2	TRBV28	CASSPRQDYYGYTF	TGTGCCAGCAGCCCCCGACAGGATTACTATGGCTACACCTTC
many	TRBD1	TRBJ2-7	TRBV10-3	CAISGDRVSEQYF	TGTGCCATCAGTGGGGACAGGGTGTCCGAGCAGTACTTC
many	TRBD2	TRBJ2-7	TRBV6-5	CASSYSASGVNEQYF	TGTGCCAGCAGTTACTCAGCTAGCGGGGTGAACGAGCAGTACTTC
many	NA	TRBJ2-1	TRBV4-3	CASSQGDIAGGSYNEQFF	TGCGCCAGCAGCCAAGGGGACATAGCGGGCGGCTCCTACAATGAGCAGTTCTTC
few	NA	TRBJ2-1	TRBV4-1	CASSQVGGVGEQFF	TGCGCCAGCAGCCAAGTTGGAGGGGTGGGTGAGCAGTTCTTC